This TCR beta chain was sequenced for a study of blood T cell repertoires in COVID-19. For the study at large: Acute and convalescent COVID-19 samples came from the United States, Italy and Spain. T cells, B-cell-depleted T cells, or PBMCs provided the cDNA or gDNA that served as material.

The method was immunoSEQ multiplex PCR; TCRdb's version includes in-frame clones alone and lacks a portion of them. Of 250,000 to 350,000 clones in the sample, roughly 87% were seen once. Germline V gene lookup returns CDR1 MNHEY and CDR2 SMNVEV (reference sequence). V lost 2 bases and J lost 7; bases outside the gene matches: 6. This CDR3 is 17 amino acids long. In its sample, this clone was seen once. Sequenced material: peripheral blood. The TCR was taken from a man between 18 and 35 years old with active or convalescent COVID-19. The rearrangement joins TRBV27 to TRBJ2-1, with 15 bases aligning to TRBD2. In DNA, the CDR3 is TGTGCCAGCAGTTTACAACCGGGACTAGCGGGGGGAAATGAGCAGTTCTTC. It is translated as CASSLQPGLAGGNEQFF.